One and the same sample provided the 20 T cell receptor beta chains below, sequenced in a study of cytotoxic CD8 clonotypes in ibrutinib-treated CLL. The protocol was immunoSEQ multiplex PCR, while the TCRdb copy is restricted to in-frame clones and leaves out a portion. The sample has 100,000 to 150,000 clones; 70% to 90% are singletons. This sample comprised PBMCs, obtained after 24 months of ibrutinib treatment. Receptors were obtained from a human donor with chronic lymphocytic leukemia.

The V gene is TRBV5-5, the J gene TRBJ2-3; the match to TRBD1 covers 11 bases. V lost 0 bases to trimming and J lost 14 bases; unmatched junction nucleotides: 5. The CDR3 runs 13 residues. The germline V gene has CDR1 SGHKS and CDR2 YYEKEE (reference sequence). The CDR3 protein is CASSLGTGGDTYF. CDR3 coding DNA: TGTGCCAGCAGCTTGGGGACAGGGGGCGATACGTATTTT.

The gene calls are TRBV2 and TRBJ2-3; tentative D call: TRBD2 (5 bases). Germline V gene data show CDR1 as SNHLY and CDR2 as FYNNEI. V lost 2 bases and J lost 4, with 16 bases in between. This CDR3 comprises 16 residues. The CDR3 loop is CASSEIRLTGPDTQYF. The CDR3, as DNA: TGTGCCAGCAGTGAAATTCGACTAACGGGCCCAGATACGCAGTATTTT.

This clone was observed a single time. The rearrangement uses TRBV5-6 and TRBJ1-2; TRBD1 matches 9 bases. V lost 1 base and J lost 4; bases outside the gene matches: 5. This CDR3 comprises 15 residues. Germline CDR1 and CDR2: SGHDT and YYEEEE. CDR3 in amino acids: CASSLYGQGLYGYTF. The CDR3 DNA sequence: TGTGCCAGCAGCTTGTACGGACAGGGGCTCTATGGCTACACCTTC.

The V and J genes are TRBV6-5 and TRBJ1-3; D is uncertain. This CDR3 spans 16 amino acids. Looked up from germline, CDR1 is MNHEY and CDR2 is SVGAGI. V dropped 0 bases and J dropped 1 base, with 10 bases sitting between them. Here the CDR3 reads CASSYSNIHSGNTIYF. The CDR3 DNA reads TGTGCCAGCAGTTACTCGAATATACATTCTGGAAACACCATATATTTT.

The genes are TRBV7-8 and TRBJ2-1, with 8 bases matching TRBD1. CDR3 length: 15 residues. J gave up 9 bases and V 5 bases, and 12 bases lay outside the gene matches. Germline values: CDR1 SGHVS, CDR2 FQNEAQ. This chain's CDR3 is CASSPNTRGQGEQFF. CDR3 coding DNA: TGTGCCAGCAGCCCCAACACCAGGGGGCAGGGTGAGCAGTTCTTC. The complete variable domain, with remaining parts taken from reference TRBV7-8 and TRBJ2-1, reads GAGVSQSPRYKVAKRGQDVALRCDPISGHVSLFWYQQALGQGPEFLTYFQNEAQLDKSGLPSDRFFAERPEGSVSTLKIQRTQQEDSAVYLCASSPNTRGQGEQFFGPGTRLTVL.

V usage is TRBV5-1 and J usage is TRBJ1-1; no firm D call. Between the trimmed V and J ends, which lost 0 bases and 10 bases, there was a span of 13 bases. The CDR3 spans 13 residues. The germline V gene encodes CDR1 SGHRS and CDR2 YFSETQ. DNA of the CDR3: TGCGCCAGCAGCTTGGTCGGCGCGGAGGGAGCTTTCTTT. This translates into CASSLVGAEGAFF.

DNA of the CDR3: TGCGCCAGCAGCCAAGTGGGCAGCAGCAGTGCTAACTATGGCTACACCTTC. It codes for CASSQVGSSSANYGYTF. The genes are TRBV4-3 and TRBJ1-2, with no clear D. V lost 1 base and J 0 bases, leaving 15 bases between the germline ends. Germline V gives CDR1 LGHNA, CDR2 YSLEER. CDR3 length equals 17 residues.

CDR3: CASSQGVGNYEQYF. In nucleotides, the CDR3 is TGCGCCAGCAGCCAAGGGGTGGGTAACTACGAGCAGTACTTC. This chain links TRBV4-1 with TRBJ2-7; unclear D gene. Germline CDR1 MGHRA, CDR2 YSYEKL. The V gene lost 1 base and the J gene lost 3 bases, with 10 bases spanning the gap. The CDR3 runs to 14 residues.

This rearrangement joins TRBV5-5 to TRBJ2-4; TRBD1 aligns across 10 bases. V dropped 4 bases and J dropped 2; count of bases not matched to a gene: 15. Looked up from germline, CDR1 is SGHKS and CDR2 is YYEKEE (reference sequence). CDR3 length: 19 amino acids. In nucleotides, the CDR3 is TGTGCCAGCAGCAGGGACCCGGACAGGGGGGTGTATACCAAAAACATTCAGTACTTC. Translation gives CASSRDPDRGVYTKNIQYF.

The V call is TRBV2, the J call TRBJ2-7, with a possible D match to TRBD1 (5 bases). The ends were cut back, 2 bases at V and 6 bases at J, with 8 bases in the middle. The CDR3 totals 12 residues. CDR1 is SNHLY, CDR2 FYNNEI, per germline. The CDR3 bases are TGTGCCAGCAGTGAACAGGGATTCGAGCAGTACTTC. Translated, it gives CASSEQGFEQYF.

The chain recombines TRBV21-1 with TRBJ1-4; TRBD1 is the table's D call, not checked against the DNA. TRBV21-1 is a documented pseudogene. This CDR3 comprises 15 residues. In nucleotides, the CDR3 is TGTGCCAGCAGCAATAACAGATCAACTAATGAAAAACTGTTTTTT. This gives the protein CASSNNRSTNEKLFF.

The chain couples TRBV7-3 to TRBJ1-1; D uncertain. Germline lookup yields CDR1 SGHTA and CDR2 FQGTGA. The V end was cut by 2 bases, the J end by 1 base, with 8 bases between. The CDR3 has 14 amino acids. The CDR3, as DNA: TGTGCCAGCAGCTTATCAGGAACGAACACTGAAGCTTTCTTT. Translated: CASSLSGTNTEAFF.

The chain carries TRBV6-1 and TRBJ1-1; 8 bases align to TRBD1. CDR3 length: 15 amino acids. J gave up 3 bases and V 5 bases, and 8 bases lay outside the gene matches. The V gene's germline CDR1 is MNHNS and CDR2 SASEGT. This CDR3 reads CASSTDRAWDTEAFF. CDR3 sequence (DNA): TGTGCCAGCAGTACGGACAGGGCGTGGGACACTGAAGCTTTCTTT.

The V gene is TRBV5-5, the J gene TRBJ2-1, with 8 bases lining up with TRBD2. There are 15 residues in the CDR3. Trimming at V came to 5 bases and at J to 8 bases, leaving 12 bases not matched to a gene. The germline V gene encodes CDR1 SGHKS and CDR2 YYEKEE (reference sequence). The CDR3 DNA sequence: TGTGCCAGCAGAGTGAGCGGGGGCGCTTTTTATGAGCAGTTCTTC. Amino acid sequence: CASRVSGGAFYEQFF.

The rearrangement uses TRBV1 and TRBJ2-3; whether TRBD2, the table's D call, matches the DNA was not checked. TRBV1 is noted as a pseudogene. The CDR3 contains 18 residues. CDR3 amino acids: CTSSQERIAGVPVDTQYF. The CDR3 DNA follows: TGCACCAGCAGCCAAGAGAGGATAGCGGGGGTCCCTGTGGATACGCAGTATTTT.

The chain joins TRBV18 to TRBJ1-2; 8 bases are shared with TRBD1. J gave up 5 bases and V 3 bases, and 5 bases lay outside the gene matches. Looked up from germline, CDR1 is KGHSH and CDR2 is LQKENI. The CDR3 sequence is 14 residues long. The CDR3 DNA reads TGTGCCAGCTCACCGCAGGGGGCGGGATATGGCTACACCTTC. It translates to CASSPQGAGYGYTF. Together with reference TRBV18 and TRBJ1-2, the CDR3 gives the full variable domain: NAGVMQNPRHLVRRRGQEARLRCSPMKGHSHVYWYRQLPEEGLKFMVYLQKENIIDESGMPKERFSAEFPKEGPSILRIQQVVRGDSAAYFCASSPQGAGYGYTFGSGTRLTVV.

The CDR3 nucleotides read TGTGCCAGCAGCCAAGTCGGGGCCTCTGGAAACACCATATATTTT. Its protein product is CASSQVGASGNTIYF. V usage is TRBV4-2 and J usage is TRBJ1-3; weak D call: TRBD1 (5 bases). Germline values: CDR1 LGHNA, CDR2 YNFKEQ. Trimming cost V 1 base and J 0 bases, with 7 bases left between them. This CDR3 region has 15 residues.

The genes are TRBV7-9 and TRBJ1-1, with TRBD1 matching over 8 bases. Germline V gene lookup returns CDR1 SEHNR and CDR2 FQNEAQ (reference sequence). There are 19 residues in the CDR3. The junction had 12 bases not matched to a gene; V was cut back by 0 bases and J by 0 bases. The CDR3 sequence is CASSLASPLRGPMNTEAFF. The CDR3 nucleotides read TGTGCCAGCAGCTTAGCTTCACCCCTCAGGGGGCCTATGAACACTGAAGCTTTCTTT.

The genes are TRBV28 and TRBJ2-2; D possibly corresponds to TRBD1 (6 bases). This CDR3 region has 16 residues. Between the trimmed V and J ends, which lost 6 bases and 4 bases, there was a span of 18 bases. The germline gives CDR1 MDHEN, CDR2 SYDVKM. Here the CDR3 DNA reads TGTGCCAGCAGGACTACAGCCTACAGGGTCACCGGGGAGCTGTTTTTT. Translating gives CASRTTAYRVTGELFF.

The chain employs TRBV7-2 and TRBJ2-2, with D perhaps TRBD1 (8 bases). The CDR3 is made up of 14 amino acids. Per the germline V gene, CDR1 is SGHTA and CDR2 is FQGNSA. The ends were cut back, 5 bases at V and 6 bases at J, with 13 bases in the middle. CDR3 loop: CASSQQGGAGELFF. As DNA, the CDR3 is TGTGCCAGCAGCCAACAGGGGGGGGCCGGGGAGCTGTTTTTT.